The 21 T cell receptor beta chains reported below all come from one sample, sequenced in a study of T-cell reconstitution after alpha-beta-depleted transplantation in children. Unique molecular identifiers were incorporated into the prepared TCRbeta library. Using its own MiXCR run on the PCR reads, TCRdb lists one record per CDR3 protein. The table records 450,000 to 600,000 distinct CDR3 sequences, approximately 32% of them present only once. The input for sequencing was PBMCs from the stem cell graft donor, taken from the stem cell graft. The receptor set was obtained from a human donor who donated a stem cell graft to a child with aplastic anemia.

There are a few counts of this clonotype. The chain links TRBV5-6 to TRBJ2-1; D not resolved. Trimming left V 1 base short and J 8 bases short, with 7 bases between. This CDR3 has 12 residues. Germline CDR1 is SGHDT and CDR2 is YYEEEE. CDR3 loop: CASSLTWDEQFF. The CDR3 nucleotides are TGTGCCAGCAGCTTGACTTGGGATGAGCAGTTCTTC.

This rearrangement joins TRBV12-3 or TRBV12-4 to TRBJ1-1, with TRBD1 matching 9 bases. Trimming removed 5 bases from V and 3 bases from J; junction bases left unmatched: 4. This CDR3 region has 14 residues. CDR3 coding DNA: TGTGCCAGCAGTCGACAGGGGGTCTACACTGAAGCTTTCTTT. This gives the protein CASSRQGVYTEAFF.

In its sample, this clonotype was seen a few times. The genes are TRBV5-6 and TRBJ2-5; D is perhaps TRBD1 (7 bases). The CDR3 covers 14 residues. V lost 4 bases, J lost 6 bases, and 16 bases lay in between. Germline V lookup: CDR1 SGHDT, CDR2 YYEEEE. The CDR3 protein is CASSQRGRGKTQYF. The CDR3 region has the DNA TGTGCCAGCAGCCAGAGGGGGCGCGGGAAGACCCAGTACTTC.

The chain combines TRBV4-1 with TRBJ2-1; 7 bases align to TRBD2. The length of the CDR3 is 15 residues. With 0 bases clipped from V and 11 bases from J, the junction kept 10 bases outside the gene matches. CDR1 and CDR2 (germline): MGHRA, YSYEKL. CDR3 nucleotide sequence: TGCGCCAGCAGCCAAGAAAATAGTGGGCGGGAGAAGCAGTTCTTC. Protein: CASSQENSGREKQFF.

The CDR3 protein is CASGQAGGETQYF. DNA for the CDR3: TGCGCCAGCGGGCAGGCGGGTGGTGAGACCCAGTACTTC. The chain links TRBV5-1 to TRBJ2-5, with a tentative D call TRBD2 (5 bases). The CDR3 is 13 amino acids. V gave up 7 bases and J gave up 5 bases, with 15 bases separating them. CDR1 SGHRS and CDR2 YFSETQ come from the germline V gene.

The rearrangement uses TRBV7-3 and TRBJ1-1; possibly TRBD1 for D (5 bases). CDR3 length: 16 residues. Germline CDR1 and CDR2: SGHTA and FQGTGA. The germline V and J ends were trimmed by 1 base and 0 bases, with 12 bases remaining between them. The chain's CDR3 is CASSLNAGRVNTEAFF. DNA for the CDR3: TGTGCCAGCAGCTTAAACGCGGGCAGGGTGAACACTGAAGCTTTCTTT.

For the CDR3, the DNA is TGTGCCAGCACCGGAGGGTTGACCCCGGGGGTTTACACCTTC. Translated: CASTGGLTPGVYTF. V is TRBV6-1 and J is TRBJ1-2; D is possibly TRBD1 (5 bases). Trimming cost V 7 bases and J 11 bases, with 23 bases left between them. CDR1 and CDR2 (germline): MNHNS, SASEGT. The CDR3 totals 14 residues.

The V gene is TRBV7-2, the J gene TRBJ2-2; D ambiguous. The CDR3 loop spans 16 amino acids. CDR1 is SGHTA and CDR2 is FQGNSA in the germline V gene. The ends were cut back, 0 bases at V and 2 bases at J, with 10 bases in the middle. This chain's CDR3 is CASSLAWGFNTGELFF. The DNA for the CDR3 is TGTGCCAGCAGCTTAGCTTGGGGATTTAACACCGGGGAGCTGTTTTTT.

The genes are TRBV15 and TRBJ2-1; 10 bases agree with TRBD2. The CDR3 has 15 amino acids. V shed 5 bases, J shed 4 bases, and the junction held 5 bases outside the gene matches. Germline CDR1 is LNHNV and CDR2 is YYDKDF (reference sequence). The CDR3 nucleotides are TGTGCCACCAGCTCTCGGACTAGCGGTTACAATGAGCAGTTCTTC. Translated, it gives CATSSRTSGYNEQFF.

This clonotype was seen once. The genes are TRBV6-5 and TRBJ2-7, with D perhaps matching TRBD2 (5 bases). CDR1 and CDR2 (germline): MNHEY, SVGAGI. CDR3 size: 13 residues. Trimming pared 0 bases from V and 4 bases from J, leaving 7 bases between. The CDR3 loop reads CASSYSRGYEQYV. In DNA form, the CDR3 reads TGTGCCAGCAGTTACTCGAGAGGGTACGAGCAGTACGTC.

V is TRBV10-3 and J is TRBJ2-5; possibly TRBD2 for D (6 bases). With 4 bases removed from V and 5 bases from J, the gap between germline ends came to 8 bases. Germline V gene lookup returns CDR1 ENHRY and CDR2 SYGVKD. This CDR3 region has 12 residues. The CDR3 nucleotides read TGTGCCATCAGTGCCAGCGGGGAGACCCAGTACTTC. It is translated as CAISASGETQYF.

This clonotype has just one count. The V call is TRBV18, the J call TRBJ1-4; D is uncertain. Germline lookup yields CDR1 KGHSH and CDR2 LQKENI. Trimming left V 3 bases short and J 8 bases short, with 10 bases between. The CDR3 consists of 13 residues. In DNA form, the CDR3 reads TGTGCCAGCTCACCGGTGTTCGGGGAAAAACTGTTTTTT. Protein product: CASSPVFGEKLFF. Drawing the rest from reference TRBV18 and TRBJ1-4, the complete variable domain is NAGVMQNPRHLVRRRGQEARLRCSPMKGHSHVYWYRQLPEEGLKFMVYLQKENIIDESGMPKERFSAEFPKEGPSILRIQQVVRGDSAAYFCASSPVFGEKLFFGSGTQLSVL.

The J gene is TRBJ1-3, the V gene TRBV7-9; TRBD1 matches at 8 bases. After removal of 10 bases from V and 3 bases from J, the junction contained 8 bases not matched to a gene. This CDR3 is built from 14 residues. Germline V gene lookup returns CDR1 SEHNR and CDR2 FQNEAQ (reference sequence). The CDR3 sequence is CATTGGAVGNTIYF. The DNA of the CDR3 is TGTGCCACTACAGGGGGGGCGGTTGGAAACACCATATATTTT.

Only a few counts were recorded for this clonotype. The chain's CDR3 is CASRQTGWMGYEQYV. The CDR3 nucleotides are TGTGCCAGCAGACAAACAGGGTGGATGGGATACGAGCAGTACGTC. The chain carries TRBV27 and TRBJ2-7; D might be TRBD1 (6 bases). CDR1 and CDR2 from the germline V gene are MNHEY and SMNVEV (reference sequence). The germline V and J ends were trimmed by 6 bases and 4 bases, with 19 bases remaining between them. CDR3 size: 15 residues.

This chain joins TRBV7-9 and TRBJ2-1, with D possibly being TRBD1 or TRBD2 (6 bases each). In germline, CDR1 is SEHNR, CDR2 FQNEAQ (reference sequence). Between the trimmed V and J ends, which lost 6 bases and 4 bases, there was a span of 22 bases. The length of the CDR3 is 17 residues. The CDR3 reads CASRTAGGGGPYNEQFF. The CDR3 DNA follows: TGTGCCAGCAGGACCGCCGGGGGTGGGGGGCCTTACAATGAGCAGTTCTTC.

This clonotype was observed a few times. The CDR3 reads CASSLTGLVSPLHF. The DNA of the CDR3 is TGTGCCAGCAGTCTAACAGGGTTGGTGTCACCCCTCCACTTT. V is TRBV27 and J is TRBJ1-6; TRBD1 might be the D (6 bases). Trimming took 5 bases from V and 10 from J, leaving 15 bases between them. The CDR3 totals 14 residues. Germline values: CDR1 MNHEY, CDR2 SMNVEV (reference sequence).

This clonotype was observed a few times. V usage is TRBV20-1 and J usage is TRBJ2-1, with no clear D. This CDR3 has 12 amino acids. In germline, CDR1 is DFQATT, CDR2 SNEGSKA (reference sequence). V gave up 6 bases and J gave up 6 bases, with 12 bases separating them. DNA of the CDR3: TGCAGTGCCGTTGCCTACAGCAATGAGCAGTTCTTC. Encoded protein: CSAVAYSNEQFF.

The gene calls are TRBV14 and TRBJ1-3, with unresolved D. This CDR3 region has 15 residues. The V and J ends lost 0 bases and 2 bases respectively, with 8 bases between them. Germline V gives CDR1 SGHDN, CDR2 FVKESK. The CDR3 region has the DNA TGTGCCAGCAGCCAAGAGGGGTTGGCTGGAAACACCATATATTTT. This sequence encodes CASSQEGLAGNTIYF.

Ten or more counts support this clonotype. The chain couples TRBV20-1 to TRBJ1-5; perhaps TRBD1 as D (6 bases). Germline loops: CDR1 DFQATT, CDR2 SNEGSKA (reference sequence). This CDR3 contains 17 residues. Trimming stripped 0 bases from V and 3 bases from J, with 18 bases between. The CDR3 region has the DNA TGCAGTGCTAGAGATCCCCGTCAGTGGGGGGCCAATCAGCCCCAGCATTTT. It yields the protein CSARDPRQWGANQPQHF.

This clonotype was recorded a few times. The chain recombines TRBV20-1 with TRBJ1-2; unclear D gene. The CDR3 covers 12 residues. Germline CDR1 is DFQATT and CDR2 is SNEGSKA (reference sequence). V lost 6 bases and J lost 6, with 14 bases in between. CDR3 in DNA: TGCAGTGCCTTGAGGATAACGGATGGCTACACCTTC. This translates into CSALRITDGYTF.

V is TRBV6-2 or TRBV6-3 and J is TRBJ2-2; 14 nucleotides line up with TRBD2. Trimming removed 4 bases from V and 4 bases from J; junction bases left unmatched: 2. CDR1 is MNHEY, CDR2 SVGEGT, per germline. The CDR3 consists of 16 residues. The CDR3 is CASSSGLAGVTGELFF. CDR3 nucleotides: TGTGCCAGCAGTTCGGGACTAGCGGGAGTCACCGGGGAGCTGTTTTTT.